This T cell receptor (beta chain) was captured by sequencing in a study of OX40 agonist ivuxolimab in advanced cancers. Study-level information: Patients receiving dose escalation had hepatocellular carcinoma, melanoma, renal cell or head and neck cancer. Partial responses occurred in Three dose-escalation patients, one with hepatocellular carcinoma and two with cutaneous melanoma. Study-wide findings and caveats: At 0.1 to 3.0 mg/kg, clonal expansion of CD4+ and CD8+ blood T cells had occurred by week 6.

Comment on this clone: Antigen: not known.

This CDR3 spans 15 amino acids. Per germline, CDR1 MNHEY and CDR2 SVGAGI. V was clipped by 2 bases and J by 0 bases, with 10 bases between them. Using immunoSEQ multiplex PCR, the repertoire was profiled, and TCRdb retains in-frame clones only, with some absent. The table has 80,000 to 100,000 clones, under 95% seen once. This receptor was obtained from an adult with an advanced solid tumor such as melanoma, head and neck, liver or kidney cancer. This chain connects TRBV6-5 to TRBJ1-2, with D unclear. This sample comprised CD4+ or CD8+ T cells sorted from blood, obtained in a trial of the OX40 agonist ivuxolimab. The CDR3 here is CASSYRTASNYGYTF. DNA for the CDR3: TGTGCCAGCAGTTACCGGACGGCCTCTAACTATGGCTACACCTTC.